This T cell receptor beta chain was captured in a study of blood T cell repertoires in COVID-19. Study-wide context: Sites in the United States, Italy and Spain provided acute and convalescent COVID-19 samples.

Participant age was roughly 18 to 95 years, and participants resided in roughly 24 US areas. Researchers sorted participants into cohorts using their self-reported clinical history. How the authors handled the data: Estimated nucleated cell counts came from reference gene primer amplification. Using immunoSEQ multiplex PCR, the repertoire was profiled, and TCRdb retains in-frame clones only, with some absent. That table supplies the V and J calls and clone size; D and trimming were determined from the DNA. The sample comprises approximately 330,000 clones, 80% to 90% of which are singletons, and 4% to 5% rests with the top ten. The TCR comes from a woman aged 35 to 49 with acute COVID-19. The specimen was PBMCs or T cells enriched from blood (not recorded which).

Here the CDR3 reads CASSSGTGGGETQYF. CDR3 bases: TGCGCCAGCAGCTCCGGGACGGGAGGGGGAGAGACCCAGTACTTC. J is TRBJ2-5 and V is TRBV5-1; 8 positions agree with TRBD2. Germline V gives CDR1 SGHRS, CDR2 YFSETQ. The CDR3 runs 15 residues. After removal of 3 bases from V and 4 bases from J, the junction contained 8 bases not matched to a gene.